The entry below describes one T cell receptor (beta chain). Its antigen is undetermined. V lost 10 bases to trimming and J lost 1 base, with 13 bases between them. The CDR3 spans 13 residues. Germline V gene lookup returns CDR1 MDHEN and CDR2 SYDVKM. The entry originates in a study of T-cell reconstitution after alpha-beta-depleted transplantation in children. Broader study findings: Among T cells one year after transplant, newly produced cells accounted for most counts and diversity.

Unique molecular identifiers were incorporated when the TCRbeta library was constructed. TCRdb re-called the PCR reads with MiXCR, one entry per CDR3 protein. The table has some 140,000 distinct CDR3 sequences, 8.5% to 10% seen once. The V and J genes are TRBV28 and TRBJ2-5; D might be TRBD1 (5 bases). Sequencing was performed on PBMCs, mostly from graft donor cells, taken 180 days after TCRalphabeta/CD19-depleted stem cell transplant. The clonotype was recovered from a girl under two years old who had a stem cell transplant for combined immunodeficiency, so the T cells may come from the graft donor. CDR3 nucleotide sequence: TGTGCCATCAGCCCAGGGTTCCAAGAGACCCAGTACTTC. Translating it yields CAISPGFQETQYF.